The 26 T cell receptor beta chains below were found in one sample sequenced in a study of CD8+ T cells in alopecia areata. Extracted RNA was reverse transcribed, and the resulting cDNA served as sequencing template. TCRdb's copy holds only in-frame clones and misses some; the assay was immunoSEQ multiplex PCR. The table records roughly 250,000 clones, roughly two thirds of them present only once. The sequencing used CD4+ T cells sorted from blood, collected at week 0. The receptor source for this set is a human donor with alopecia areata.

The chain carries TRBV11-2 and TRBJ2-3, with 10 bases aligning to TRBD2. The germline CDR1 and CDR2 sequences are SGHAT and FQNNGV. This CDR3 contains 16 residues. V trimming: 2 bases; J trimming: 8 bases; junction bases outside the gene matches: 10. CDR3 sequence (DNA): TGTGCCAGCAGCTTAATCGGACTAGCGGCCCTCGGTACGCAGTATTTT. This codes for CASSLIGLAALGTQYF.

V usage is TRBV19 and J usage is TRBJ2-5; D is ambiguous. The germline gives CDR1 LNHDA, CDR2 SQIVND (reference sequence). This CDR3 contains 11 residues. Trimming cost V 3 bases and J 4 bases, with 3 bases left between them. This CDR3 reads CASSMGETQYF. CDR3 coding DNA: TGTGCCAGTAGTATGGGAGAGACCCAGTACTTC.

CDR3: CASSSRSTSTGELFF. The CDR3 DNA reads as TGTGCCAGCAGCTCCCGGAGTACGAGCACCGGGGAGCTGTTTTTT. V and J are TRBV11-2 and TRBJ2-2; D call uncertain. Trimming removed 4 bases at V and 4 bases at J, with 13 bases between. The CDR3 is 15 amino acids. The V gene's germline CDR1 is SGHAT and CDR2 FQNNGV.

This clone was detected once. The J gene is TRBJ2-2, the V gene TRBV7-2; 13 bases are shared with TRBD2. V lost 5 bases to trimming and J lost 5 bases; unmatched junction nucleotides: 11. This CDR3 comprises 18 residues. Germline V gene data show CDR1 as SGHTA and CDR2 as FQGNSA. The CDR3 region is CASSLVRLAGGYTGELFF. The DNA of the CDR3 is TGTGCCAGCAGCCTAGTCCGACTAGCGGGGGGATATACCGGGGAGCTGTTTTTT.

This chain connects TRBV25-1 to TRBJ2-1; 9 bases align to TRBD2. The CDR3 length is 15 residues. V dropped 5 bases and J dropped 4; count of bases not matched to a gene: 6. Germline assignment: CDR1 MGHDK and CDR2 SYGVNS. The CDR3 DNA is TGTGCCAGCAGTTGGAGCGGGGGGCTTTACAATGAGCAGTTCTTC. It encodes CASSWSGGLYNEQFF.

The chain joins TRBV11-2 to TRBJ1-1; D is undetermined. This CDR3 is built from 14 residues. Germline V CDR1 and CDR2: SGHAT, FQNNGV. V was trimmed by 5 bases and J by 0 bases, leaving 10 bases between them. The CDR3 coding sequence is TGTGCCAGCAGCCGTATGGCCGTGAACACTGAAGCTTTCTTT. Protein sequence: CASSRMAVNTEAFF.

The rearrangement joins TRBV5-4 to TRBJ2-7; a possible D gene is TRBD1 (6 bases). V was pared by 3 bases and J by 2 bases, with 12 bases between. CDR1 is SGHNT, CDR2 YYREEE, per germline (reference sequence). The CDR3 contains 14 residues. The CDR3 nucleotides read TGTGCCAGCAGCTCGGGACAAAATGCCTACGAGCAGTACTTC. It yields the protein CASSSGQNAYEQYF.

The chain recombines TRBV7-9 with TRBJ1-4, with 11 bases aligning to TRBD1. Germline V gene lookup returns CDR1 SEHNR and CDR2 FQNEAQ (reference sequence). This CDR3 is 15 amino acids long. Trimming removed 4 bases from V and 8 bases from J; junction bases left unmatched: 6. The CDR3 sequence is CASSSRTGGNEKLFF. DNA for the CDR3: TGTGCCAGCAGCTCCCGGACAGGGGGCAACGAAAAACTGTTTTTT. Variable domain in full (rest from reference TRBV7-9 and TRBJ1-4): DTGVSQNPRHKITKRGQNVTFRCDPISEHNRLYWYRQTLGQGPEFLTYFQNEAQLEKSRLLSDRFSAERPKGSFSTLEIQRTEQGDSAMYLCASSSRTGGNEKLFFGSGTQLSVL.

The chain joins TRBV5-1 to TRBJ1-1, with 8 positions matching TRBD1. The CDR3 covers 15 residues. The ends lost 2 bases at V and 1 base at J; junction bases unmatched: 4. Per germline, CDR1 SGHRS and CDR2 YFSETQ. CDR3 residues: CASSFTGQGNTEAFF. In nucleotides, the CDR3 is TGCGCCAGCAGCTTCACCGGACAGGGGAACACTGAAGCTTTCTTT. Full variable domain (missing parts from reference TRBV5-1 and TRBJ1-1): KAGVTQTPRYLIKTRGQQVTLSCSPISGHRSVSWYQQTPGQGLQFLFEYFSETQRNKGNFPGRFSGRQFSNSRSEMNVSTLELGDSALYLCASSFTGQGNTEAFFGQGTRLTVV.

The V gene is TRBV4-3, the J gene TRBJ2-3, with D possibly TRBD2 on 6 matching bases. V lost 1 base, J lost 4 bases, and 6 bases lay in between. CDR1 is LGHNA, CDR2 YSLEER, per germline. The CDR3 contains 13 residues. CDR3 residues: CASSQAGADTQYF. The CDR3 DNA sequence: TGCGCCAGCAGCCAAGCGGGGGCAGATACGCAGTATTTT.

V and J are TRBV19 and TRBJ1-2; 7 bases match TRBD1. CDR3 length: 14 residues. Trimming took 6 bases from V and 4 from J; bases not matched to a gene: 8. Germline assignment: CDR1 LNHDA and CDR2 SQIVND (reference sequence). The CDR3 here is CASRATGVVYGYTF. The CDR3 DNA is TGTGCCAGTAGAGCTACAGGGGTCGTCTATGGCTACACCTTC.

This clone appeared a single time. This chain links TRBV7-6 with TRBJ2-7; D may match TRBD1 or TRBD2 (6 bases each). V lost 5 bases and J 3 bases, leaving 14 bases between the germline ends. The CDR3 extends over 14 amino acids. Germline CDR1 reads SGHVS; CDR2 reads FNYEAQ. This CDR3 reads CASSKRGESYEQYF. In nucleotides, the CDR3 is TGTGCCAGCAGCAAAAGGGGGGAGAGCTACGAGCAGTACTTC.

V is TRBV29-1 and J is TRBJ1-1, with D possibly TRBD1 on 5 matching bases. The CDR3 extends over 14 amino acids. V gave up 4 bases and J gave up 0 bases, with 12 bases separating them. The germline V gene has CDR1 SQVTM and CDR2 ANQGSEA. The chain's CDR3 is CSVAPDNLNTEAFF. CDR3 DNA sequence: TGCAGCGTTGCCCCGGACAATTTGAACACTGAAGCTTTCTTT.

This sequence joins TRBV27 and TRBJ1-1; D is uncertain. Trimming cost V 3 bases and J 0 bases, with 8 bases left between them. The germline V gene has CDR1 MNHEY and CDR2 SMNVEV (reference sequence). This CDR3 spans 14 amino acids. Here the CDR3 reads CASSLKLMNTEAFF. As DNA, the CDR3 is TGTGCCAGCAGTTTGAAACTCATGAACACTGAAGCTTTCTTT.

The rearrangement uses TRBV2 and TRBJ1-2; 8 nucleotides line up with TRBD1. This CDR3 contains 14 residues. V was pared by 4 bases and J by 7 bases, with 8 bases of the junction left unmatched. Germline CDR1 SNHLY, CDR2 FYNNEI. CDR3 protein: CASSGDRSLFGYTF. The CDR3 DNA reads TGTGCCAGCAGTGGGGACAGGAGTCTCTTTGGCTACACCTTC.

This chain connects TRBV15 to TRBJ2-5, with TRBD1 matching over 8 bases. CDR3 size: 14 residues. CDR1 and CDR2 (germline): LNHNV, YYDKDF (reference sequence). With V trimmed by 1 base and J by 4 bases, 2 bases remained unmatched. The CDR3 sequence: CATSRGGQGETQYF. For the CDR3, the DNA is TGTGCCACCAGCAGAGGAGGACAGGGAGAGACCCAGTACTTC. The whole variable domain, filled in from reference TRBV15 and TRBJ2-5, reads DAMVIQNPRYQVTQFGKPVTLSCSQTLNHNVMYWYQQKSSQAPKLLFHYYDKDFNNEADTPDNFQSRRPNTSFCFLDIRSPGLGDTAMYLCATSRGGQGETQYFGPGTRLLVL.

DNA of the CDR3: TGTGCCAGCAGCTTAGTTCCTAGCGACGAGCAGTACTTC. It is translated as CASSLVPSDEQYF. J is TRBJ2-7 and V is TRBV7-2; tentative D call: TRBD2 (6 bases). CDR1 is SGHTA and CDR2 is FQGNSA in the germline V gene. The CDR3 spans 13 residues. The ends were cut back, 1 base at V and 5 bases at J, with 9 bases in the middle.

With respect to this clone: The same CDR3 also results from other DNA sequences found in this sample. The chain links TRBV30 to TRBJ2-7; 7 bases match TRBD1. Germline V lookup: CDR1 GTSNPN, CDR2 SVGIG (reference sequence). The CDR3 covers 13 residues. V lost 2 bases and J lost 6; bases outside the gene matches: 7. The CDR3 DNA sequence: TGTGCCTGGAGTCCTGACAGGGTAGGCGAGCAGTACTTC. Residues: CAWSPDRVGEQYF.

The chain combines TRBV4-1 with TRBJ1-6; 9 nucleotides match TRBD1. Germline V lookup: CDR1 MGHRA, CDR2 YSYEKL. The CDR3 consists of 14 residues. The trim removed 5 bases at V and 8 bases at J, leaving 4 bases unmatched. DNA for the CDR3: TGCGCCAGCAGCTACCGGACAGGGGATTCACCCCTCCACTTT. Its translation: CASSYRTGDSPLHF.

CDR3 nucleotide sequence: TGTGCCAGCAGTCCTCTTCCCCAGGGGGCTGGCGGCTACACCTTC. Translation: CASSPLPQGAGGYTF. The rearrangement uses TRBV7-2 and TRBJ1-2, with 8 bases identical to TRBD1. CDR3 size: 15 residues. Losses at the gene ends were 6 bases for V and 8 bases for J; bases not matched to a gene: 14. The germline V gene has CDR1 SGHTA and CDR2 FQGNSA.

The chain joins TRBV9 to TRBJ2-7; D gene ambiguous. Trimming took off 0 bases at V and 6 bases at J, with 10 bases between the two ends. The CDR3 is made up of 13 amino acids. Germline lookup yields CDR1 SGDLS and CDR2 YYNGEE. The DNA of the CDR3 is TGTGCCAGCAGCGTAGGTGGGGTGTCCGAGCAGTACTTC. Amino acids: CASSVGGVSEQYF.

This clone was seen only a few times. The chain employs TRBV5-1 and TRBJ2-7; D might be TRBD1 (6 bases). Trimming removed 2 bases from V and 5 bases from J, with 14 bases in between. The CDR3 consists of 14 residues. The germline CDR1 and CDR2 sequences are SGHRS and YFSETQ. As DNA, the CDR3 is TGCGCCAGCAGCTTAGTACAGGGTTATGACGAGCAGTACTTC. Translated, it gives CASSLVQGYDEQYF.

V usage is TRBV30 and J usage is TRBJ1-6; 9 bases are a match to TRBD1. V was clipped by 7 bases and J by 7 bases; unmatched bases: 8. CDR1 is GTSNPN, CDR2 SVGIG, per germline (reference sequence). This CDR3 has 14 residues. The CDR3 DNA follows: TGTGCCTCGGAGACCGACAGGGGGAATTCACCCCTCCACTTT. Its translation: CASETDRGNSPLHF. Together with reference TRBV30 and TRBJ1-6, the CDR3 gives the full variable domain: SQTIHQWPATLVQPVGSPLSLECTVEGTSNPNLYWYRQAAGRGLQLLFYSVGIGQISSEVPQNLSASRPQDRQFILSSKKLLLSDSGFYLCASETDRGNSPLHFGNGTRLTVT.

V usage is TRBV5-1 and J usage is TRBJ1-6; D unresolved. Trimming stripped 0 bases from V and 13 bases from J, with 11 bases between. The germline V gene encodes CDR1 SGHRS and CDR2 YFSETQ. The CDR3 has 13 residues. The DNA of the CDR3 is TGCGCCAGCAGCTTGGACAGCCTGACGCCCCTCCACTTT. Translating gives CASSLDSLTPLHF.

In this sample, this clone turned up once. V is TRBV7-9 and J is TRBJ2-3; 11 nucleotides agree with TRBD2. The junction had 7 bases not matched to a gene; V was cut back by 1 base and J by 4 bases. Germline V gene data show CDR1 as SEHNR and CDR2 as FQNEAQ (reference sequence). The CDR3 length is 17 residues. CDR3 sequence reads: CASSLERTSGPPDTQYF. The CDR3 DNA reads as TGTGCCAGCAGCTTAGAGAGGACTAGCGGGCCCCCAGATACGCAGTATTTT.

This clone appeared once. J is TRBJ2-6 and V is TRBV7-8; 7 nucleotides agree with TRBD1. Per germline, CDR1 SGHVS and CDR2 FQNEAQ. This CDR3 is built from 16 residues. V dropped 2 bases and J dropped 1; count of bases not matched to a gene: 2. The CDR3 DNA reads TGTGCCAGCAGCTTAACAGGGGTGTCTGGGGCCAACGTCCTGACTTTC. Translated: CASSLTGVSGANVLTF. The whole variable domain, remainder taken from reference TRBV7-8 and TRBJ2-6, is GAGVSQSPRYKVAKRGQDVALRCDPISGHVSLFWYQQALGQGPEFLTYFQNEAQLDKSGLPSDRFFAERPEGSVSTLKIQRTQQEDSAVYLCASSLTGVSGANVLTFGAGSRLTVL.